This T cell receptor beta chain appears in the sequencing data of a study of shared clonotypes between healthy human individuals. Around 31,000 T cell genomes, or approximately 290 ng DNA, went into unsorted PBMC replicate PCRs. The team ran DNA from unsorted PBMCs on ten immunoSEQ deep assay plates for sequencing. Only in-frame clones appear in the TCRdb table, and some are missing; sequencing was by immunoSEQ multiplex PCR. The repertoire holds 470,000 or so clones, 70% to 85% seen once, with 12% in the top ten. Per germline, CDR1 MNHEY and CDR2 SMNVEV (reference sequence). J lost 4 bases, V lost 5 bases, and 6 bases had no gene match. There are 16 residues in the CDR3.

This chain joins TRBV27 and TRBJ2-7; 15 bases agree with TRBD2. The sequenced sample was PBMCs. The origin of this receptor is a woman aged 35 to 49 in good health. Some clones in this sample may be carry-over from other donors' samples. CDR3 bases: TGTGCCAGCAGTCCCTGGGGACTAGCGGGAGGTTACGAGCAGTACTTC. This translates into CASSPWGLAGGYEQYF.